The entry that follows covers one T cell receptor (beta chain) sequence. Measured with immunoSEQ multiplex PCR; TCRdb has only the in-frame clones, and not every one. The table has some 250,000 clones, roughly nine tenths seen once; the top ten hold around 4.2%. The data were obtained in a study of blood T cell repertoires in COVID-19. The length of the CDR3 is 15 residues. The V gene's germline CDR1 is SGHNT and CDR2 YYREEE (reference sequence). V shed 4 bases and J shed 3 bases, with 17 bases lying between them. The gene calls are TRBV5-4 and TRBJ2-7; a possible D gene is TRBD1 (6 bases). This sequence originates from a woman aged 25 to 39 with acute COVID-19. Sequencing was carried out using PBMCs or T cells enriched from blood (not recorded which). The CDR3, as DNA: TGTGCCAGCAGCCTACAACAGGGTTCAGGCTACGAGCAGTACTTC. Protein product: CASSLQQGSGYEQYF.